This paragraph reports one T cell receptor beta chain. What it recognizes is unknown. This sample stems from a study of beta chain features in type 1 diabetes. The study's findings and limits: PCR may have favored shorter templates equally in patients and controls.

Every isolated RNA sample was fully reverse transcribed, so sequencing captured expressed TCRB transcripts. The protocol was immunoSEQ multiplex PCR, while the TCRdb copy is restricted to in-frame clones and leaves out a portion. This table has approximately 330,000 clones, about 11% appearing once. Sequenced material: naive CD4+ T cells from blood. The source of this sequence is a woman under 40 in good health.

The CDR3 reads CASVTLDEQFF. Here the CDR3 DNA reads TGTGCCAGCGTGACCCTAGATGAGCAGTTCTTC. The V and J genes are TRBV28 and TRBJ2-1; D is uncertain. CDR1 MDHEN and CDR2 SYDVKM come from the germline V gene. The germline V and J ends were trimmed by 8 bases and 8 bases, with 10 bases remaining between them. This CDR3 spans 11 amino acids.